A selection of T cell receptor beta chains follows, all from one sample in a study of patients and donors after allogeneic stem cell transplantation. One entry per CDR3 protein, called by TCRdb with MiXCR from the RT-PCR reads. This sample has some 880,000 distinct CDR3 sequences, with 15% to 20% found just once. Sequencing was carried out using blood, either unsorted or a sorted T cell fraction (not recorded which). The source of these receptors is a human donor who was either an allogeneic HSCT recipient or a stem cell or donor lymphocyte infusion donor (not recorded which). It is not recorded whose cells these are; they may come from a transplant donor. Both conserved end residues are part of each CDR3. Each record gives: J gene, D gene, clone size, V gene, CDR3 protein, CDR3 DNA. D genes are given only for firm matches. Only part of the rows carry a size: once, few, many, or a class if the clone is expanded.

TRBJ1-5 | TRBD1 | many | TRBV4-2 | CASSQDLTGDYQPQHF | TGTGCCAGCAGCCAGGACTTGACAGGGGATTATCAGCCCCAGCATTTT
TRBJ1-2 | - | - | TRBV12-3/TRBV12-4 | CASSRDQLSGYTF | TGTGCCAGCAGTAGGGATCAGTTGAGTGGCTACACCTTC
TRBJ1-6 | TRBD1 | few | TRBV4-1 | CASSHPLPTGGYNSPLHF | TGCGCCAGCAGCCATCCATTACCCACAGGGGGCTATAATTCACCCCTCCACTTT
TRBJ2-3 | TRBD1 | - | TRBV29-1 | CSVGLRTGAAPGYF | TGCAGCGTTGGGCTCCGGACAGGGGCGGCCCCGGGGTATTTT
TRBJ2-5 | TRBD2 | few | TRBV4-2 | CASSQDPASGSVVQTQYF | TGTGCCAGCAGCCAAGATCCCGCTAGCGGGAGTGTCGTGCAGACCCAGTACTTC
TRBJ2-2 | - | once | TRBV18 | CASSPAGTTTGELFF | TGTGCCAGCTCACCAGCCGGGACCACCACCGGGGAGCTGTTTTTT
TRBJ2-1 | TRBD2 | few | TRBV11-2 | CASSVLAAYNEQFF | TGTGCCAGCAGCGTACTAGCGGCCTACAATGAGCAGTTCTTC
TRBJ1-3 | - | few | TRBV7-2 | CASSLAGTPLSTIYF | TGTGCCAGCAGCTTAGCGGGGACCCCCCTGAGCACCATATATTTT
TRBJ2-1 | TRBD2 | many | TRBV24-1 | CATSERGLAGRNEQFF | TGTGCCACCAGTGAGAGGGGACTAGCGGGACGCAATGAGCAGTTCTTC
TRBJ2-5 | - | few | TRBV9 | CASSLADTYQETQYF | TGTGCCAGCAGTCTAGCCGATACCTACCAAGAGACCCAGTACTTC
TRBJ2-1 | - | - | TRBV27 | CASGTNYLGDCNEQFF | TGTGCCAGCGGAACGAACTATTTGGGGGATTGCAATGAGCAGTTCTTC
TRBJ2-3 | - | - | TRBV20-1 | CSARAGFFYTDTQYF | TGCAGTGCTAGAGCTGGTTTCTTTTACACAGATACGCAGTATTTT
TRBJ2-1 | - | - | TRBV12-3/TRBV12-4 | CASSLPALGSEQFF | TGTGCCAGCAGTTTGCCCGCTCTCGGTTCTGAGCAGTTCTTC
TRBJ1-2 | - | - | TRBV25-1 | CASMDNLYGYTF | TGTGCCAGCATGGACAACCTCTATGGCTACACCTTC
TRBJ2-7 | - | many | TRBV20-1 | CSARSAGTFYEQYF | TGCAGTGCTAGGTCGGCAGGGACCTTCTACGAGCAGTACTTC
TRBJ2-2 | - | - | TRBV12-3/TRBV12-4 | CASSREWGELFF | TGTGCCAGCTCCCGGGAATGGGGGGAGCTGTTTTTT
TRBJ2-3 | - | few | TRBV24-1 | CATSDPTPPDTQYF | TGTGCCACCAGTGACCCGACTCCTCCAGATACGCAGTATTTT
TRBJ2-1 | - | - | TRBV7-2 | CASSLDWGRGEFF | TGTGCCAGCAGCTTAGACTGGGGACGCGGGGAGTTCTTC
TRBJ2-1 | TRBD2 | few | TRBV5-1 | CASSGGPSRELVNEQFF | TGCGCCAGCAGCGGAGGGCCTTCGCGGGAGTTGGTCAATGAGCAGTTCTTC
TRBJ1-2 | TRBD1 | few | TRBV6-5 | CASSYYRGRNYGYTF | TGTGCCAGCAGTTACTACAGGGGGCGAAACTATGGCTACACCTTC
TRBJ1-3 | - | - | TRBV30 | CAWHSGRSSGNTIYF | TGTGCCTGGCACTCGGGAAGGAGCTCTGGAAACACCATATATTTT
TRBJ2-3 | - | few | TRBV15 | CATSPTDTFTDTQYF | TGTGCCACCAGCCCCACGGACACATTCACAGATACGCAGTATTTT
TRBJ1-6 | TRBD1 | few | TRBV20-1 | CSARGAGQGNSPLHF | TGCAGTGCTAGAGGGGCGGGACAGGGAAATTCACCCCTCCACTTT
TRBJ1-2 | - | - | TRBV6-2/TRBV6-3 | CASRVGGTNYGYTF | TGTGCCAGCCGCGTTGGAGGTACTAACTATGGCTACACCTTC
TRBJ2-2 | - | - | TRBV29-1 | CSVAMVNTGELFF | TGCAGCGTTGCAATGGTGAACACCGGGGAGCTGTTTTTT
TRBJ2-2 | TRBD1 | - | TRBV27 | CASSLTGDQYTGELFF | TGTGCCAGCAGTCTCACAGGGGATCAATACACCGGGGAGCTGTTTTTT
TRBJ2-1 | TRBD2 | few | TRBV5-6 | CASSFRTSEGGNEQFF | TGTGCCAGCAGCTTCCGGACTAGCGAAGGGGGCAATGAGCAGTTCTTC
TRBJ2-1 | - | few | TRBV27 | CASAPWRVGHNEQFF | TGTGCCAGCGCCCCGTGGCGGGTGGGCCACAATGAGCAGTTCTTC
TRBJ1-5 | - | few | TRBV20-1 | CSASKGRANQPQHF | TGCAGTGCTAGTAAAGGCAGGGCGAATCAGCCCCAGCATTTT
TRBJ2-6 | - | - | TRBV4-3 | CASSPHGHDSSGANVLTF | TGCGCCAGCAGCCCACACGGACACGACAGCTCTGGGGCCAACGTCCTGACTTTC
TRBJ2-6 | - | few | TRBV10-3 | CAITEGHLIPPGANVLTF | TGTGCCATCACCGAGGGACATCTCATCCCACCCGGGGCCAACGTCCTGACTTTC
TRBJ2-1 | - | few | TRBV20-1 | CSARAGNYNEQFF | TGCAGTGCTAGAGCGGGGAACTACAATGAGCAGTTCTTC
TRBJ1-6 | TRBD1 | - | TRBV12-3/TRBV12-4 | CASSRQGSSYNSPLHF | TGTGCCAGCAGCCGACAGGGGAGCTCCTATAATTCACCCCTCCACTTT
TRBJ2-5 | - | - | TRBV12-3/TRBV12-4 | CATTSGTLQETQYF | TGTGCCACCACGTCCGGGACACTCCAAGAGACCCAGTACTTC
TRBJ2-3 | - | - | TRBV5-1 | CASSLYKNRPDTQYF | TGCGCCAGCAGCTTATACAAGAATAGGCCAGATACGCAGTATTTT
TRBJ1-1 | - | few | TRBV12-3/TRBV12-4 | CASSSYPGIPEAFF | TGTGCCAGCAGTTCCTACCCAGGGATCCCTGAAGCTTTCTTT
TRBJ2-5 | TRBD2 | few | TRBV11-2 | CASSWGMGLAGGVQETQYF | TGTGCCAGCAGCTGGGGAATGGGACTAGCGGGGGGAGTCCAAGAGACCCAGTACTTC
TRBJ2-1 | - | few | TRBV27 | CASRSGWDEQFF | TGTGCCAGCCGCTCGGGTTGGGATGAGCAGTTCTTC
TRBJ2-3 | TRBD1 | - | TRBV20-1 | CSARLDRASTDTQYF | TGCAGTGCTAGATTAGACAGGGCCTCCACAGATACGCAGTATTTT
TRBJ2-1 | - | few | TRBV24-1 | CATSDSREQFF | TGTGCCACCAGTGATTCCCGGGAGCAGTTCTTC